Listed below are T cell receptor beta chains from one sample, sequenced in a study of blood T cells in healthy people across ages. TCRdb independently ran MiXCR on the 5' RACE reads; one entry per CDR3 protein. The sample contains roughly 1,700,000 distinct CDR3 sequences, roughly 27% of which appear only once. The sample taken for sequencing was blood. The receptors were sampled from a woman aged 30 to 39 in good health. Each CDR3 is given with its conserved first and last residue. Each record gives: J gene, D gene, V gene, clone size, CDR3 DNA, CDR3 protein. A D gene is named only where the DNA matches it firmly. Clone size is shown for a subset of rows, as once, few, many or a class of expanded clone.

j_gene: TRBJ2-7; d_gene: .; v_gene: TRBV5-1; abundance: .; CDR3nt: TGCGCCAGCAGCGGGTTAGAGAGCTCCTACGAGCAGTACTTC; CDR3aa: CASSGLESSYEQYF
j_gene: TRBJ2-1; d_gene: TRBD2; v_gene: TRBV27; abundance: .; CDR3nt: TGTGCCAGTAGTTTCCCGGGGGGGCACGCTGAGCAGTTCTTC; CDR3aa: CASSFPGGHAEQFF
j_gene: TRBJ1-5; d_gene: .; v_gene: TRBV2; abundance: few; CDR3nt: TGTGCCAGCAGTACCGTAACAAATCAGCCCCAGCATTTT; CDR3aa: CASSTVTNQPQHF
j_gene: TRBJ2-6; d_gene: .; v_gene: TRBV24-1; abundance: .; CDR3nt: TGTGCCACCAGTGATGGGAGAGATAATGGGGCCAACGTCCTGACTTTC; CDR3aa: CATSDGRDNGANVLTF
j_gene: TRBJ1-1; d_gene: .; v_gene: TRBV24-1; abundance: .; CDR3nt: TGTGCCACCAGTGATTCGGGCAGGGGAAACACTGAAGCTTTCTTT; CDR3aa: CATSDSGRGNTEAFF
j_gene: TRBJ2-1; d_gene: .; v_gene: TRBV29-1; abundance: .; CDR3nt: TGCAGCGTTGAGCCGGGGGTCAATGAGCAGTTCTTC; CDR3aa: CSVEPGVNEQFF
j_gene: TRBJ2-1; d_gene: TRBD2; v_gene: TRBV7-2; abundance: .; CDR3nt: TGTGCCAGCAGCCCCAGCCGACTAGCGGGGGGTCGTATGTATGAGCAGTTCTTC; CDR3aa: CASSPSRLAGGRMYEQFF
j_gene: TRBJ2-7; d_gene: TRBD1; v_gene: TRBV20-1; abundance: .; CDR3nt: TGCAGTGCTAGGGACCCGGGGACAGCCTACGAGCAGGACTTC; CDR3aa: CSARDPGTAYEQDF
j_gene: TRBJ2-1; d_gene: .; v_gene: TRBV5-1; abundance: many; CDR3nt: TGCGCCAGCAGCCAGCGGCCTCGCAATGAGCAGTTCTTC; CDR3aa: CASSQRPRNEQFF
j_gene: TRBJ1-6; d_gene: .; v_gene: TRBV5-5; abundance: .; CDR3nt: TGTGCCAGCAGCCACTGGGGGTTAGGATCACCCCTCCACTTT; CDR3aa: CASSHWGLGSPLHF
j_gene: TRBJ2-5; d_gene: .; v_gene: TRBV9; abundance: .; CDR3nt: TGTGCCGGCAGCGTGAGGATGGGGGGGACCCAGTACTTC; CDR3aa: CAGSVRMGGTQYF
j_gene: TRBJ2-7; d_gene: .; v_gene: TRBV7-2; abundance: many; CDR3nt: TGTGCCAGCAGCTTAGCGGTGGACTACGAGCAGTACTTC; CDR3aa: CASSLAVDYEQYF
j_gene: TRBJ1-2; d_gene: TRBD1; v_gene: TRBV6-5; abundance: .; CDR3nt: TGTGCCGTCAGGGACAGGGGGAACTATGGCTACACCTTC; CDR3aa: CAVRDRGNYGYTF
j_gene: TRBJ1-2; d_gene: .; v_gene: TRBV12-3/TRBV12-4; abundance: .; CDR3nt: TGTGCCGGCACGTATAGAGGGTATGGCTACACCTTC; CDR3aa: CAGTYRGYGYTF
j_gene: TRBJ1-3; d_gene: TRBD1; v_gene: TRBV4-1; abundance: .; CDR3nt: TGCGCCAGCAGCCAAGGTGACGGGACAGCCTCTGGAAACACCATATATTTT; CDR3aa: CASSQGDGTASGNTIYF
j_gene: TRBJ1-1; d_gene: .; v_gene: TRBV7-2; abundance: few; CDR3nt: TGTGCCACCGAGGGGGATAACACTGAAGCTTTCTTT; CDR3aa: CATEGDNTEAFF
j_gene: TRBJ2-5; d_gene: .; v_gene: TRBV20-1; abundance: .; CDR3nt: TGCAGTGCTAGAAGCTGGGCAAGCAAGACCCAGTACTTC; CDR3aa: CSARSWASKTQYF
j_gene: TRBJ1-2; d_gene: .; v_gene: TRBV5-5; abundance: few; CDR3nt: TGTGCCAGCAGCCCCGGGTACCCCGATGGCTACACCTTC; CDR3aa: CASSPGYPDGYTF
j_gene: TRBJ1-4; d_gene: .; v_gene: TRBV20-1; abundance: .; CDR3nt: TGCAGTGCTCGTCGGACGGACGGAGGTGAAAAACTGTTTTTT; CDR3aa: CSARRTDGGEKLFF
j_gene: TRBJ2-7; d_gene: .; v_gene: TRBV12-3/TRBV12-4; abundance: many; CDR3nt: TGTGCCAGCAGTACTCGGGACACTAGCTACGAGCAGTACTTC; CDR3aa: CASSTRDTSYEQYF
j_gene: TRBJ2-3; d_gene: TRBD2; v_gene: TRBV20-1; abundance: few; CDR3nt: TGCAGTCCAGCGGGATTTAGCACAGATACGCAGTATTTT; CDR3aa: CSPAGFSTDTQYF
j_gene: TRBJ2-5; d_gene: .; v_gene: TRBV5-5; abundance: many; CDR3nt: TGTGCCAGCAGCCAAATATCAGAGACCCAGTACTTC; CDR3aa: CASSQISETQYF
j_gene: TRBJ2-2; d_gene: .; v_gene: TRBV7-2; abundance: few; CDR3nt: TGTGCCAGTGCAGGCCAGAACACCGGGGAGCTGTTTTTT; CDR3aa: CASAGQNTGELFF
j_gene: TRBJ2-7; d_gene: .; v_gene: TRBV6-2/TRBV6-3; abundance: .; CDR3nt: TGTGCCAGCACTGAACTCGGTCCGGACAAACCCTACGAGCAGTACTTC; CDR3aa: CASTELGPDKPYEQYF
j_gene: TRBJ1-2; d_gene: TRBD1; v_gene: TRBV27; abundance: few; CDR3nt: TGTGCCAGCACAAGGACAGGGACCTTCCTTAACTATGGCTACACCTTC; CDR3aa: CASTRTGTFLNYGYTF
j_gene: TRBJ2-1; d_gene: TRBD2; v_gene: TRBV3-1; abundance: .; CDR3nt: TGTGTCAGCTGCCCGGGACTAGCGGCCTACAATGAGCAGTTCTTC; CDR3aa: CVSCPGLAAYNEQFF
j_gene: TRBJ2-1; d_gene: TRBD1; v_gene: TRBV2; abundance: few; CDR3nt: TGTGCCAGTGGGGCGACAGGGTATGTCAATGAGCAGTTCTTC; CDR3aa: CASGATGYVNEQFF
j_gene: TRBJ2-1; d_gene: .; v_gene: TRBV2; abundance: .; CDR3nt: TGTGCCAGCAGTGAAAAGTCTAGCGTAGGCAATGAGCAGTTCTTC; CDR3aa: CASSEKSSVGNEQFF
j_gene: TRBJ2-1; d_gene: .; v_gene: TRBV5-1; abundance: many; CDR3nt: TGTGCCAGCAGCTCAACAGGGAGCTCCTACAATGAGCAGTTCTTC; CDR3aa: CASSSTGSSYNEQFF
j_gene: TRBJ2-7; d_gene: .; v_gene: TRBV7-2; abundance: .; CDR3nt: TGTGCCAGCAGCTTGGGATCGGTTAGCCAGTACTTC; CDR3aa: CASSLGSVSQYF
j_gene: TRBJ2-7; d_gene: TRBD1; v_gene: TRBV20-1; abundance: few; CDR3nt: TGCAGTGCTAGAGATATAAACCGGGACAGGGGAAATTACGAGCAGTACTTC; CDR3aa: CSARDINRDRGNYEQYF
j_gene: TRBJ1-2; d_gene: .; v_gene: TRBV20-1; abundance: .; CDR3nt: TGCAGTGCTAGAGGTTCAGGGTTCTATGGCTACACCTTC; CDR3aa: CSARGSGFYGYTF
j_gene: TRBJ2-2; d_gene: .; v_gene: TRBV20-1; abundance: few; CDR3nt: TGCAGTGCTTCACGGACAGCGAACACCGGGGAGCTGTTTTTT; CDR3aa: CSASRTANTGELFF